The sequence of this TCR beta chain was determined in a study of blood T cell repertoires in COVID-19. The wider study: Researchers got acute and convalescent COVID-19 samples from the United States, Italy and Spain. Nucleic acid was either cDNA or gDNA, and it came from T cells, B-cell-depleted T cells, or PBMCs.

The germline CDR1 and CDR2 sequences are LNHDA and SQIVND (reference sequence). The CDR3 has 14 residues. The V end was cut by 7 bases, the J end by 4 bases, with 14 bases between. In the source study's methods: Reference gene primers were amplified, and this amplification served to estimate nucleated cell counts. Libraries were prepared by immunoSEQ multiplex PCR; TCRdb keeps only in-frame clonotypes and omits some of them. The D gene and trimming were derived from the DNA, and the V and J assignments and clone size from that table. Of approximately 200,000 clones listed, around 87% were seen once; the top ten hold approximately 2.9%.

The sequenced sample consisted of peripheral blood. This chain links TRBV19 with TRBJ1-5; D perhaps matches TRBD1 (6 bases). The clonotype comes from a woman in her twenties or thirties with active or convalescent COVID-19. The CDR3 bases are TGTGCCAGTACCTTGGGGGCGTGGAATCAGCCCCAGCATTTT. Its translation: CASTLGAWNQPQHF.